The rows below give T cell receptor beta chains drawn from one sample of a study of T-cell reconstitution after alpha-beta-depleted transplantation in children. From the PCR reads, TCRdb called clonotypes with MiXCR, one entry per CDR3 protein. The data hold a few hundred thousand distinct CDR3 sequences, with 20% to 30% observed a single time. The material was PBMCs, obtained before TCRalphabeta/CD19-depleted stem cell transplant. The receptor source for this set is a boy under two years old with Wiskott-Aldrich syndrome, due to receive a stem cell transplant. CDR3s include the opening cysteine and the closing phenylalanine or tryptophan. A D gene is named only where the DNA matches it firmly. Expanded clones are given a class, and other clones once, few, many or no size at all.

v_call: TRBV5-6
j_call: TRBJ2-1
clone_size: NA
d_call: TRBD2
cdr3_nt: TGTGCCAGCAGCCCGGAGACTAGCGGGACCAGCTCCTACAATGAGCAGTTCTTC
cdr3_aa: CASSPETSGTSSYNEQFF

v_call: TRBV7-3
j_call: TRBJ2-2
clone_size: once
d_call: TRBD1
cdr3_nt: TGTGCCAGCAGCTACGGGGACAGGGGAACCGGGGAGCTGTTTTTT
cdr3_aa: CASSYGDRGTGELFF

v_call: TRBV5-1
j_call: TRBJ1-1
clone_size: few
d_call: TRBD1
cdr3_nt: TGCGCCAGCAGCTTAAGGGGGCTGAGCACTGAAGCTTTCTTT
cdr3_aa: CASSLRGLSTEAFF

v_call: TRBV15
j_call: TRBJ2-2
clone_size: once
d_call: NA
cdr3_nt: TGTGCCACCAGCAGAGATCCCCCAAACATTGGCACCGGGGAGCTGTTTTTT
cdr3_aa: CATSRDPPNIGTGELFF

v_call: TRBV5-1
j_call: TRBJ2-1
clone_size: NA
d_call: NA
cdr3_nt: TGCGCCAGCAGCGTGGAGGACAGCTACAATGAGCAGTTCTTC
cdr3_aa: CASSVEDSYNEQFF

v_call: TRBV5-1
j_call: TRBJ2-7
clone_size: NA
d_call: TRBD1
cdr3_nt: TGCGCCAGCAGCTTGCGGGGACAGGGCAAGGAGCAGTACTTC
cdr3_aa: CASSLRGQGKEQYF

v_call: TRBV5-1
j_call: TRBJ1-2
clone_size: few
d_call: NA
cdr3_nt: TGCGCCAGCAGCTTGGCCCGGGGCGATCGCTACACCTTC
cdr3_aa: CASSLARGDRYTF

v_call: TRBV10-2
j_call: TRBJ1-4
clone_size: NA
d_call: TRBD1
cdr3_nt: TGCGCCAGCAGTGAGTCGACAGGGGAAAAACTGTTTTTT
cdr3_aa: CASSESTGEKLFF

v_call: TRBV12-3/TRBV12-4
j_call: TRBJ2-3
clone_size: NA
d_call: TRBD2
cdr3_nt: TGTGCCAGCAGTCAAGGACTAGCGGAGAGAGAAGATACGCAGTATTTT
cdr3_aa: CASSQGLAEREDTQYF

v_call: TRBV7-9
j_call: TRBJ1-5
clone_size: many
d_call: NA
cdr3_nt: TGTGCCAGCAGCTTAGCCGGGGGGGCTAATCAGCCCCAGCATTTT
cdr3_aa: CASSLAGGANQPQHF

v_call: TRBV2
j_call: TRBJ1-5
clone_size: NA
d_call: TRBD1
cdr3_nt: TGTGCCAGCAGAAAGGACAGGCGTCCAAGCAATCAGCCCCAGCATTTT
cdr3_aa: CASRKDRRPSNQPQHF

v_call: TRBV6-1
j_call: TRBJ2-2
clone_size: NA
d_call: TRBD2
cdr3_nt: TGTGCCAGCACTGAGGGAGGGATATCGAACACCGGGGAGCTGTTTTTT
cdr3_aa: CASTEGGISNTGELFF

v_call: TRBV12-3/TRBV12-4
j_call: TRBJ1-5
clone_size: NA
d_call: NA
cdr3_nt: TGTGCCAGCAGATACGACAGGAATCAGCCCCAGCATTTT
cdr3_aa: CASRYDRNQPQHF

v_call: TRBV5-1
j_call: TRBJ2-1
clone_size: few
d_call: NA
cdr3_nt: TGCGCCAGCAGCTTGGGGGGCGGGTCGGTATACAATGAGCAGTTCTTC
cdr3_aa: CASSLGGGSVYNEQFF

v_call: TRBV6-5
j_call: TRBJ2-7
clone_size: NA
d_call: NA
cdr3_nt: TGTGCCAGCAGTAATGTGAGGGTAATTCTTTACGAGCAGTACTTC
cdr3_aa: CASSNVRVILYEQYF

v_call: TRBV20-1
j_call: TRBJ1-6
clone_size: few
d_call: NA
cdr3_nt: TGCAGTGCTAGAGATCTATCCCGGGATCATTCACCCCTCCACTTT
cdr3_aa: CSARDLSRDHSPLHF

v_call: TRBV6-1
j_call: TRBJ2-7
clone_size: NA
d_call: NA
cdr3_nt: TGTGCCAGCAGTGACTGGTCGCCCGCATACGAGCAGTACTTC
cdr3_aa: CASSDWSPAYEQYF

v_call: TRBV5-6
j_call: TRBJ2-7
clone_size: NA
d_call: NA
cdr3_nt: TGTGCCAGCAGCACACGATGGGCCTACGAGCAGTACTTC
cdr3_aa: CASSTRWAYEQYF

v_call: TRBV5-1
j_call: TRBJ1-5
clone_size: few
d_call: TRBD1
cdr3_nt: TGCGCCAGCAGCTTGGGCAGGGGGGATCAGCCCCAGCATTTT
cdr3_aa: CASSLGRGDQPQHF

v_call: TRBV7-8
j_call: TRBJ1-6
clone_size: NA
d_call: TRBD1
cdr3_nt: TGTGCCAGCAGCTTACAGACAGGGAGCTCCTATAATTCACCCCTCCACTTT
cdr3_aa: CASSLQTGSSYNSPLHF

v_call: TRBV3-1
j_call: TRBJ2-2
clone_size: few
d_call: TRBD2
cdr3_nt: TGTGCCAGCAGCCAAGGGCTAGCGGCCACCGGGGAGCTGTTTTTT
cdr3_aa: CASSQGLAATGELFF

v_call: TRBV20-1
j_call: TRBJ2-2
clone_size: NA
d_call: NA
cdr3_nt: TGCAGTGCCAGACCTCTAGGGAACACCGGGGAGCTGTTTTTT
cdr3_aa: CSARPLGNTGELFF

v_call: TRBV5-6
j_call: TRBJ1-3
clone_size: few
d_call: NA
cdr3_nt: TGTGCCAGCAGCTTGGCGGGCAGGGTCGGAAACACCATATATTTT
cdr3_aa: CASSLAGRVGNTIYF

v_call: TRBV7-3
j_call: TRBJ2-2
clone_size: NA
d_call: TRBD2
cdr3_nt: TGTGCCAGCAGCAGCCTAGCGGGGGCGAACACCGGGGAGCTGTTTTTT
cdr3_aa: CASSSLAGANTGELFF

v_call: TRBV9
j_call: TRBJ2-1
clone_size: NA
d_call: TRBD2
cdr3_nt: TGTGCCAGCAGCGTAACTAGCGGGCCCCTAAATGAGCAGTTCTTC
cdr3_aa: CASSVTSGPLNEQFF

v_call: TRBV21-1
j_call: TRBJ1-6
clone_size: NA
d_call: NA
cdr3_nt: TGTGCCAGCAGCAAAGTACTCGACCGTAATTCACCCCTCCACTTT
cdr3_aa: CASSKVLDRNSPLHF

v_call: TRBV7-9
j_call: TRBJ1-4
clone_size: many
d_call: TRBD1
cdr3_nt: TGTGCCAGCAGCTTGAGACAGGGCGATGAAAAACTGTTTTTT
cdr3_aa: CASSLRQGDEKLFF

v_call: TRBV7-6
j_call: TRBJ1-4
clone_size: few
d_call: NA
cdr3_nt: TGTGCCAGCAGCCCCATCGGACCTAATGAAAAACTGTTTTTT
cdr3_aa: CASSPIGPNEKLFF

v_call: TRBV5-1
j_call: TRBJ2-1
clone_size: NA
d_call: TRBD2
cdr3_nt: TGCGCCAGCAGCTCGGGACTAGCGGATCACTACAATGAGCAGTTCTTC
cdr3_aa: CASSSGLADHYNEQFF

v_call: TRBV12-3/TRBV12-4
j_call: TRBJ2-1
clone_size: few
d_call: NA
cdr3_nt: TGTGCCAGCAGGCCACCGTGGGACAATGAGCAGTTCTTC
cdr3_aa: CASRPPWDNEQFF

v_call: TRBV29-1
j_call: TRBJ2-1
clone_size: NA
d_call: TRBD2
cdr3_nt: TGCAGCGTTGTGGGGGGAGGGGACTACAATGAGCAGTTCTTC
cdr3_aa: CSVVGGGDYNEQFF

v_call: TRBV20-1
j_call: TRBJ1-4
clone_size: NA
d_call: TRBD1
cdr3_nt: TGCAGTGCTACAACAGGGGGAAAACTGTTTTTT
cdr3_aa: CSATTGGKLFF

v_call: TRBV11-2
j_call: TRBJ2-5
clone_size: NA
d_call: NA
cdr3_nt: TGTGCCAGCAGCTTAGACGGTAGCGGCCTCCCAATGGAGACCCAGTACTTC
cdr3_aa: CASSLDGSGLPMETQYF

v_call: TRBV5-1
j_call: TRBJ1-5
clone_size: few
d_call: TRBD1
cdr3_nt: TGCTCCAGCAGCTGGACAGGGGGCAATCAGCCCCAGCATTTT
cdr3_aa: CSSSWTGGNQPQHF

v_call: TRBV20-1
j_call: TRBJ2-1
clone_size: few
d_call: TRBD2
cdr3_nt: TGCAGTGCTAGGGTGGGACTAGCGGGAGGCCAAAAGCAGTTCTTC
cdr3_aa: CSARVGLAGGQKQFF

v_call: TRBV20-1
j_call: TRBJ1-5
clone_size: NA
d_call: NA
cdr3_nt: TGCAGTGCTAGTTCGGTCACGCTCAATCAGCCCCAGCATTTT
cdr3_aa: CSASSVTLNQPQHF

v_call: TRBV24-1
j_call: TRBJ2-3
clone_size: NA
d_call: NA
cdr3_nt: TGTGCCACCAGTGACGGTCCTAGTTATACGCAGTATTTT
cdr3_aa: CATSDGPSYTQYF

v_call: TRBV29-1
j_call: TRBJ2-1
clone_size: NA
d_call: TRBD2
cdr3_nt: TGCAGCGTCGGGACTAGCGTGTGGCGAAACGAGCAGTTCTTC
cdr3_aa: CSVGTSVWRNEQFF

v_call: TRBV5-1
j_call: TRBJ2-7
clone_size: NA
d_call: TRBD1
cdr3_nt: TGCGCCAGCAGCCCCTTATTAGGCTGGGGACAGGGGTCGTACGAGCAGTACTTC
cdr3_aa: CASSPLLGWGQGSYEQYF

v_call: TRBV27
j_call: TRBJ1-5
clone_size: few
d_call: NA
cdr3_nt: TGTGCCAGCAGCTCCCTTCTGGGGGACTATAGCAATCAGCCCCAGCATTTT
cdr3_aa: CASSSLLGDYSNQPQHF

v_call: TRBV5-1
j_call: TRBJ2-6
clone_size: NA
d_call: TRBD2
cdr3_nt: TGCGCCAGCACGGGGACTAGCGGGTACTCTGGGGCCAACGTCCTGACTTTC
cdr3_aa: CASTGTSGYSGANVLTF

v_call: TRBV6-5
j_call: TRBJ1-6
clone_size: NA
d_call: NA
cdr3_nt: TGTGCCAGCAGTTACTCGGCAGAGCTACGCTCACCCCTCCACTTT
cdr3_aa: CASSYSAELRSPLHF

v_call: TRBV6-1
j_call: TRBJ2-1
clone_size: NA
d_call: TRBD1
cdr3_nt: TGTGCCAGCAGCCCCCTGGGTGGGACAGCCTACAATGAGCAGTTCTTC
cdr3_aa: CASSPLGGTAYNEQFF

v_call: TRBV20-1
j_call: TRBJ2-7
clone_size: NA
d_call: NA
cdr3_nt: TGCAGTGCTAGGAACAGGGAGAACTCCTACGAGCAGTACTTC
cdr3_aa: CSARNRENSYEQYF